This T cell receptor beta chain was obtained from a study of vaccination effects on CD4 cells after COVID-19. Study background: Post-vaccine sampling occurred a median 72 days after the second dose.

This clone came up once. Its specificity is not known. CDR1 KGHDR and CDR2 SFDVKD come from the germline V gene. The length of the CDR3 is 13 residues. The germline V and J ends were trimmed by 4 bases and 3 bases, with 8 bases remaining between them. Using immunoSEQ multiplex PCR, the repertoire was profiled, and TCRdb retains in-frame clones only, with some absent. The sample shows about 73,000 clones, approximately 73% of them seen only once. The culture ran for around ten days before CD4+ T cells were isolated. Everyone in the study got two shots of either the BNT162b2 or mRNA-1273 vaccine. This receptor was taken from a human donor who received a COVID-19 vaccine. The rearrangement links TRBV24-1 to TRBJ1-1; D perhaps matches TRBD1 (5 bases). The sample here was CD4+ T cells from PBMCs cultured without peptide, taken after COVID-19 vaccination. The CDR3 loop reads CATSEAGDTEAFF. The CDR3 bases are TGTGCCACCAGTGAGGCGGGGGACACTGAAGCTTTCTTT.